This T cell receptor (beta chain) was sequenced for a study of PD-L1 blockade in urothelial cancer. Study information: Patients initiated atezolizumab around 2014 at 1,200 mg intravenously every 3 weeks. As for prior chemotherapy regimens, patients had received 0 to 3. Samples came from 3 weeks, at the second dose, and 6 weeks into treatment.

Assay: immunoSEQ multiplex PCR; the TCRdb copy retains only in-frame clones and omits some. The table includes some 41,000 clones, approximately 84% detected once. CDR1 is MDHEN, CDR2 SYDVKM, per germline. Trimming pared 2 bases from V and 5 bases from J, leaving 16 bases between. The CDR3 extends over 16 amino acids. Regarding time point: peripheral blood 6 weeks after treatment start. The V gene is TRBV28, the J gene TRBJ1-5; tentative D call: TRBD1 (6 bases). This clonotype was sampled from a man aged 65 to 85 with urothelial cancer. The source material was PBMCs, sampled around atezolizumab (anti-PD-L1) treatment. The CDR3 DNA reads TGTGCCAGCAGTTTACTATCCGGACAGACCGATCAGCCCCAGCATTTT. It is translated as CASSLLSGQTDQPQHF.